This is a list of T cell receptor beta chains from one sample in a study of blood T cell repertoires in COVID-19. Clones were read by immunoSEQ multiplex PCR, and TCRdb kept only the in-frame ones, dropping some. Among 18,000 or so clones listed, around 80% were seen once. Sample: peripheral blood. The source is a man older than 75 with acute or convalescent COVID-19. Each CDR3 is given with its conserved first and last residue. Only part of the rows carry a size: once, few, many, or a class if the clone is expanded.

size,J,V,CDR3
NA,TRBJ2-1,TRBV18,CASSPRASPNEQFF
NA,TRBJ2-1,TRBV3-1/TRBV3-2,CASSQPLTGSSSYNEQFF
few,TRBJ2-7,TRBV6-5,CASSYSTGGAYEQYF
NA,TRBJ2-2,TRBV19,CASNPGTANTGELFF
once,TRBJ2-7,TRBV11-3,CASSSRTGGSYEQYF
few,TRBJ1-1,TRBV6-5,CASSYSKAGAVEAFF
NA,TRBJ2-3,TRBV2,CASGGGDTQYF
NA,TRBJ1-5,TRBV23-1,CATHVGERRPQHF
NA,TRBJ2-2,TRBV30,CAWSVLVTTGELFF
NA,TRBJ1-5,TRBV24-1,CATSDGTGFNQPQHF
NA,TRBJ2-1,TRBV5-1,CASSLNGGASNEQFF